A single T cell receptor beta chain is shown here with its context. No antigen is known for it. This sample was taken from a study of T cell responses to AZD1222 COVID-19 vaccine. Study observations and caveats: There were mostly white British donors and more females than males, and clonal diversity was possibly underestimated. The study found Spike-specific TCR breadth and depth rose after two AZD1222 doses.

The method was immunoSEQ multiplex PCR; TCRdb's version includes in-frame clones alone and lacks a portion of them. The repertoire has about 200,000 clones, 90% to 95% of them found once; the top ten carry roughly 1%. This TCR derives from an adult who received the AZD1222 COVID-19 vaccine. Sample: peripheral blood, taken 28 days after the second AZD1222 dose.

Here the CDR3 reads CASGPGDRVSQPQHF. CDR3 bases: TGTGCCAGCGGCCCCGGGGACAGGGTCTCTCAGCCCCAGCATTTT. The V and J genes are TRBV27 and TRBJ1-5; 9 bases align to TRBD1. V was pared by 8 bases and J by 6 bases, with 11 bases of the junction left unmatched. The CDR3 is 15 amino acids. CDR1 MNHEY and CDR2 SMNVEV come from the germline V gene (reference sequence).